The rows below give T cell receptor beta chains drawn from one sample of a study of response to subunit inactivated influenza vaccine. TCRdb re-called the RT-PCR reads with MiXCR, one entry per CDR3 protein. The sample shows about 650,000 distinct CDR3 sequences, about 15% of them seen only once. Source: PBMCs from blood, taken 14 to 15 days before vaccination. The receptor set was obtained from a man between 45 and 60 years old who received an inactivated influenza vaccine. The CDR3 runs from the conserved cysteine through the conserved F or W. D genes are given only for firm matches. Size is omitted from some rows. Given values are once, few, many or a class for expanded clones.

j_call	d_call	v_call	clone_size	cdr3_aa	cdr3_nt
TRBJ2-2	TRBD1	TRBV5-5	few	CASTAGDRGVGELFF	TGTGCCAGCACCGCCGGAGACAGGGGTGTCGGGGAGCTGTTTTTT
TRBJ2-5	TRBD2	TRBV12-3/TRBV12-4	few	CASSLKGTSGRLETQYF	TGTGCCAGCAGCCTTAAGGGTACTAGCGGGAGACTAGAGACCCAGTACTTC
TRBJ1-4	.	TRBV30	few	CASRGGANEKLFF	TGTGCTTCTAGGGGGGGTGCGAATGAAAAACTGTTTTTT
TRBJ1-5	TRBD1	TRBV12-3/TRBV12-4	.	CASSPSTGVAQPQHF	TGTGCCAGCAGTCCTTCCACAGGGGTGGCTCAGCCCCAGCATTTT
TRBJ2-1	.	TRBV28	many	CASSFLSRGQDYNEQFF	TGTGCCAGCAGTTTTTTGTCCAGAGGCCAGGATTACAATGAGCAGTTCTTC
TRBJ2-7	.	TRBV28	.	CASSFRGAPYEQYF	TGTGCCAGCAGTTTTCGGGGAGCCCCCTACGAGCAGTACTTC
TRBJ1-1	TRBD1	TRBV4-3	many	CASSHLDRDHTEAFF	TGCGCCAGCAGCCACCTTGACAGGGACCACACTGAAGCTTTCTTT
TRBJ2-7	.	TRBV5-5	.	CASSLEIEQYF	TGTGCCAGCAGCTTGGAAATCGAGCAGTACTTC
TRBJ1-1	.	TRBV19	few	CASSIGSYATEAFF	TGTGCCAGTAGTATCGGGAGTTATGCCACTGAAGCTTTCTTT
TRBJ1-2	TRBD1	TRBV5-1	.	CASSLVSGGDYGYTF	TGCGCCAGCAGCTTGGTGTCAGGGGGGGACTATGGCTACACCTTC
TRBJ2-4	.	TRBV7-9	.	CASSPGTFLAKNIQYF	TGTGCCAGCAGCCCTGGGACGTTCCTAGCCAAAAACATTCAGTACTTC
TRBJ2-2	TRBD2	TRBV6-2/TRBV6-3	few	CASSYPRGGDTGELFF	TGTGCCAGCAGTTACCCGCGGGGGGGGGACACCGGGGAGCTGTTTTTT
TRBJ2-3	.	TRBV15	few	CATSRNRQSTDTQYF	TGTGCCACCAGCAGGAACCGTCAGTCCACAGATACGCAGTATTTT
TRBJ1-2	.	TRBV28	.	CATRGNLRGYTF	TGTGCCACCCGGGGAAACTTGAGGGGCTACACCTTC
TRBJ2-1	.	TRBV4-3	.	CASSLVWQTLYNEQFF	TGCGCCAGCAGCCTTGTCTGGCAGACCTTATACAATGAGCAGTTCTTC
TRBJ2-3	TRBD2	TRBV5-1	.	CASSLAGTSATDTQYF	TGCGCCAGCAGCCTTGCCGGGACTAGCGCCACAGATACGCAGTATTTT
TRBJ2-3	.	TRBV29-1	.	CSVGAVLSTDTQYF	TGCAGCGTTGGTGCGGTGCTGAGCACAGATACGCAGTATTTT
TRBJ2-7	.	TRBV6-1	few	CASTRAVRGYEQYF	TGTGCCAGCACCCGGGCCGTCCGTGGCTACGAGCAGTACTTC
TRBJ1-1	.	TRBV19	.	CASSIVVGNTEAFF	TGTGCCAGTAGTATAGTTGTAGGGAACACTGAAGCTTTCTTT
TRBJ2-2	.	TRBV11-2	few	CASRKVGAGELFF	TGTGCCAGCCGGAAAGTAGGGGCCGGGGAGCTGTTTTTT
TRBJ2-5	TRBD2	TRBV5-1	.	CASSFSRGVQETQYF	TGCGCCAGCAGCTTTTCGCGGGGGGTCCAAGAGACCCAGTACTTC
TRBJ1-1	.	TRBV4-3	few	CAVSSGNTEAFF	TGCGCCGTTAGCAGCGGGAACACTGAAGCTTTCTTT
TRBJ1-1	.	TRBV15	.	CATSRDFFFPHLHGAFF	TGTGCCACCAGCAGAGATTTTTTCTTTCCCCACTTGCATGGAGCTTTCTTT
TRBJ2-1	TRBD2	TRBV5-1	few	CASSPLAGGRYNEQFF	TGCGCCAGCAGCCCCCTAGCGGGGGGCCGTTACAATGAGCAGTTCTTC
TRBJ2-1	TRBD1	TRBV27	many	CASSPGTGGNEQFF	TGTGCCAGCAGTCCAGGGACAGGGGGCAATGAGCAGTTCTTC
TRBJ2-3	TRBD1	TRBV7-6	.	CASSSPGQGAATQYF	TGTGCCAGCAGCTCCCCGGGACAGGGTGCCGCTACGCAGTATTTT
TRBJ2-3	.	TRBV20-1	many	CSASGTIPTDTQYF	TGCAGTGCTAGCGGGACAATCCCCACAGATACGCAGTATTTT
TRBJ2-1	.	TRBV7-2	.	CASSPTRDTNNEQFF	TGTGCCAGCAGCCCAACTCGGGACACCAACAATGAGCAGTTCTTC
TRBJ1-2	.	TRBV30	.	CAWSDGGVGYTF	TGTGCCTGGAGTGATGGGGGGGTTGGCTACACCTTC
TRBJ1-4	.	TRBV7-2	few	CASSPYRSYEKLFF	TGTGCCAGCAGCCCCTACAGGTCGTATGAAAAACTGTTTTTT
TRBJ1-5	.	TRBV19	.	CASSIGGTLPGNQPQHF	TGTGCCAGTAGTATAGGAGGGACCCTACCCGGAAATCAGCCCCAGCATTTT
TRBJ2-3	TRBD2	TRBV10-3	many	CAISESQREVPDTQYF	TGTGCCATCAGTGAGTCACAGCGGGAGGTACCAGATACGCAGTATTTT
TRBJ2-1	.	TRBV5-1	.	CASSIGQGTYNEQFF	TGCGCCAGCAGCATCGGGCAGGGAACCTACAATGAGCAGTTCTTC
TRBJ2-1	.	TRBV19	.	CASSQGFDNNEQFF	TGTGCCAGTAGCCAGGGGTTCGACAACAATGAGCAGTTCTTC
TRBJ2-5	TRBD2	TRBV5-1	few	CASSSREGQYF	TGCGCCAGCAGCTCCCGGGAGGGTCAGTACTTC
TRBJ2-3	TRBD2	TRBV20-1	.	CSASASGTTDTQYF	TGCAGTGCTAGTGCTAGCGGGACCACAGATACGCAGTATTTT
TRBJ2-3	TRBD1	TRBV29-1	.	CSVEPGTGGPDTQYF	TGCAGCGTTGAACCCGGGACAGGGGGCCCAGATACGCAGTATTTT
TRBJ2-3	TRBD2	TRBV5-1	.	CASSSGTSGTGGDTQYF	TGCGCCAGCAGCTCCGGGACTAGCGGGACGGGGGGAGATACGCAGTATTTT
TRBJ2-7	.	TRBV6-2/TRBV6-3	few	CASNTGTPEQYF	TGTGCCAGCAATACCGGGACTCCCGAGCAGTACTTC
TRBJ2-5	.	TRBV5-1	few	CASSYSGKITETQYF	TGCGCCAGCAGCTACTCCGGGAAAATCACGGAGACCCAGTACTTC
TRBJ2-1	.	TRBV6-1	.	CASRFYGTTSYNEQFF	TGTGCCAGCAGGTTTTACGGGACCACCTCCTACAATGAGCAGTTCTTC
TRBJ2-6	.	TRBV10-3	.	CAIMGSGANVLTF	TGTGCCATCATGGGCTCTGGGGCCAACGTCCTGACTTTC
TRBJ2-1	TRBD2	TRBV24-1	.	CATSDPKTSEQYNEQFF	TGTGCCACCAGTGATCCAAAAACTAGCGAGCAATACAATGAGCAGTTCTTC
TRBJ1-6	.	TRBV18	.	CASSPIQGGGGSPLHF	TGTGCCAGCTCACCGATACAGGGTGGCGGCGGTTCACCCCTCCACTTT
TRBJ2-2	TRBD2	TRBV4-3	few	CASSQVVLAGNGELFF	TGCGCCAGCAGCCAAGTAGTGCTAGCGGGAAACGGGGAGCTGTTTTTT
TRBJ2-1	TRBD2	TRBV5-5	many	CASSLWSSGSYNEQFF	TGTGCCAGCAGCTTGTGGTCTAGCGGGAGCTACAATGAGCAGTTCTTC
TRBJ2-1	TRBD2	TRBV3-1	.	CASSEDPSGGANEQFF	TGTGCCAGCAGCGAAGACCCTAGCGGGGGGGCAAATGAGCAGTTCTTC
TRBJ2-1	TRBD2	TRBV5-1	.	CASTLAGEEQFF	TGCGCCAGCACTCTAGCGGGAGAGGAGCAGTTCTTC
TRBJ2-3	TRBD1	TRBV29-1	.	CSVRQGGTDTQYF	TGCAGCGTGCGACAGGGTGGTACAGATACGCAGTATTTT
TRBJ1-2	.	TRBV3-1	few	CASSQESLGQNYGYTF	TGTGCCAGCAGCCAAGAATCTTTAGGGCAGAACTATGGCTACACCTTC
TRBJ1-2	.	TRBV27	many	CASSQGGGLIQGYTF	TGTGCCAGCAGTCAAGGGGGGGGCCTGATCCAGGGCTACACCTTC
TRBJ2-1	TRBD2	TRBV5-1	once	CASSPPTSGGNNEQFF	TGCGCCAGCAGCCCCCCGACTAGCGGGGGAAACAATGAGCAGTTCTTC
TRBJ1-4	.	TRBV5-1	many	CASSLGDSTNEKLFF	TGCGCCAGCAGCTTGGGGGATTCAACTAATGAAAAACTGTTTTTT
TRBJ1-5	TRBD1	TRBV20-1	.	CSALTNRGPGQPQHF	TGCAGTGCTTTAACTAACAGGGGGCCCGGTCAGCCCCAGCATTTT
TRBJ2-5	.	TRBV2	.	CASSEDGRIRKTQYF	TGTGCCAGCAGTGAAGACGGCCGGATTCGTAAGACCCAGTACTTC
TRBJ1-1	.	TRBV5-1	.	CASSLEAEAFF	TGCGCCAGCAGCTTGGAGGCTGAAGCTTTCTTT
TRBJ1-2	TRBD1	TRBV7-2	few	CASSLNTGVDYGYTF	TGTGCCAGCAGCTTAAACACAGGGGTGGACTATGGCTACACCTTC